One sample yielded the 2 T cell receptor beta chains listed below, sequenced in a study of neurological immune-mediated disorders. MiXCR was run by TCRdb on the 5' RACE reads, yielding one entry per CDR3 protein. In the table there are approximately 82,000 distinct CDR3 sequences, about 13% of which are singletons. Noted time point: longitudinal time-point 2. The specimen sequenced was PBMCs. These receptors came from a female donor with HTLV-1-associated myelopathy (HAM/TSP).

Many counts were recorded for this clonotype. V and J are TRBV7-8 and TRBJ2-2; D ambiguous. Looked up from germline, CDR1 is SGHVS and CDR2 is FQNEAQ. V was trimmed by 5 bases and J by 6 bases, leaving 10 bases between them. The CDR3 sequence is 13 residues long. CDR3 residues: CASSLSWAGELFF. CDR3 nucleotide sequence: TGTGCCAGCAGCCTCAGTTGGGCCGGGGAGCTGTTTTTT.

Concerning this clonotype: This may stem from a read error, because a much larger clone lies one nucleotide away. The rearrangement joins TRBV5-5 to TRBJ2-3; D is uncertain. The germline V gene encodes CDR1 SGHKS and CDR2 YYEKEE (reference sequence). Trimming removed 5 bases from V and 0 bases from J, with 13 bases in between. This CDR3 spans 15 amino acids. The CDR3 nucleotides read TGTGCCAGCAGGACGGCAGGAACTAGCACAGATACGCAGTATTTT. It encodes CASRTAGTSTDTQYF.